A selection of T cell receptor beta chains follows, all from one sample in a study of OX40 agonist ivuxolimab in advanced cancers. The repertoire was sequenced with immunoSEQ multiplex PCR; TCRdb's copy has only in-frame clones and lacks some. The table lists 30,000 to 35,000 clones, around 83% of them singletons. Sequencing used CD4+ or CD8+ T cells sorted from blood, obtained in a trial of the OX40 agonist ivuxolimab. Receptor source: an adult with an advanced solid tumor such as melanoma, head and neck, liver or kidney cancer. Each CDR3 is given with its conserved first and last residue. The D gene is left open where the match is weak. A row's size may be missing; if present it is once, few, many or a size class.

CDR3 DNA | CDR3 protein | D gene | J gene | clone size | V gene
TGCGCCAGCAGCACCCGACAGGGGAGCTCCTACGAGCAGTACTTC | CASSTRQGSSYEQYF | TRBD1 | TRBJ2-7 | - | TRBV5-1
TGTGCCAGCAGCCAAAAGATCCGCAATGAGCAGTTCTTC | CASSQKIRNEQFF | - | TRBJ2-1 | once | TRBV14
TGTGCCAGCAGCCAGACTAGCGGTAGCGCCCAGTACTTC | CASSQTSGSAQYF | TRBD2 | TRBJ2-5 | - | TRBV5-4
TGTGCCAGCAGTTACCGAGTATTGAATGAGCAGTTCTTC | CASSYRVLNEQFF | - | TRBJ2-1 | - | TRBV6-6
TGTGCCAGCAGCTTAGAGTATACAGCGGGAGGTGGTGAGCAGTTCTTC | CASSLEYTAGGGEQFF | TRBD2 | TRBJ2-1 | - | TRBV11-3
TGTGCCACCAGCGAAGAGGCAACTAATGAAAAACTGTTTTTT | CATSEEATNEKLFF | - | TRBJ1-4 | - | TRBV15
TGTGCCAGCAGCTTAATATGGAGCATGGGGGCCAACGTCCTGACTTTC | CASSLIWSMGANVLTF | - | TRBJ2-6 | - | TRBV7-9
TGTGCCAGCAGCTTAGACGGACAGGGCGGCCACGAGAACACTGAAGCTTTCTTT | CASSLDGQGGHENTEAFF | TRBD1 | TRBJ1-1 | - | TRBV11-1
TGTGCCAGCAGCTTTGAGACAGGGGGCGAGTCACCCCTCCACTTT | CASSFETGGESPLHF | TRBD1 | TRBJ1-6 | - | TRBV7-9
TGCAGTGCTGGGGTCGGCCTCCCGGACTTC | CSAGVGLPDF | - | TRBJ2-7 | once | TRBV20-1
TGTGCCAGCAGCTCTCCTACAGGGGCTCAAGAGACCCAGTACTTC | CASSSPTGAQETQYF | TRBD1 | TRBJ2-5 | - | TRBV6-5
TGCGCCAGCAGCCATTACACTCCCGCCAGAAAAGAGACCCAGTACTTC | CASSHYTPARKETQYF | - | TRBJ2-5 | - | TRBV4-1
TGTGCCAGCAGAGGCGGACTCACGAATGGCTACACCTTC | CASRGGLTNGYTF | - | TRBJ1-2 | - | TRBV6-5
TGTGCCAGCAGCTTAGCCCGAGGCAGGGAATCCCTCTACGAGCAGTACTTC | CASSLARGRESLYEQYF | - | TRBJ2-7 | once | TRBV11-2
TGTGCCAGTAGTACCACCCGGACAGGCAATAATGAAAAACTGTTTTTT | CASSTTRTGNNEKLFF | TRBD1 | TRBJ1-4 | - | TRBV19
TGTGCCAGCAGGACCCTACAGGGCAATCAGCCCCAGCATTTT | CASRTLQGNQPQHF | - | TRBJ1-5 | once | TRBV6-1
TGTGCCAGCAGCCCTGGAGGGCCAACTAATGAAAAACTGTTTTTT | CASSPGGPTNEKLFF | - | TRBJ1-4 | - | TRBV7-9
TGCGCCAGCAGCCTGGGAGGGACAGGGATCTATGGCTACACCTTC | CASSLGGTGIYGYTF | TRBD1 | TRBJ1-2 | - | TRBV5-1
TGTGCCAGGGACACTAGCGGGGCCTACAATGAGCAGTTCTTC | CARDTSGAYNEQFF | TRBD2 | TRBJ2-1 | - | TRBV30
TGTGCCAGTAAAGGGGGCGCGACGAACACCGGGGAGCTGTTTTTT | CASKGGATNTGELFF | TRBD1 | TRBJ2-2 | - | TRBV19
TGCGCCAGCAGCTTGGAGGGTGGGGGTATCCAAGAGACCCAGTACTTC | CASSLEGGGIQETQYF | - | TRBJ2-5 | - | TRBV5-1
TGTGCCAGCTCACCACGTGGGGGTGAAAAACTGTTTTTT | CASSPRGGEKLFF | - | TRBJ1-4 | - | TRBV18
TGTGCCACTACCCGGGGCAGCACGAGTGGCCAGGAGACCCAGTACTTC | CATTRGSTSGQETQYF | - | TRBJ2-5 | - | TRBV15
TGTGCCAGCATTACCCTGGGACTAGACAATGAGCAGTTCTTC | CASITLGLDNEQFF | TRBD2 | TRBJ2-1 | - | TRBV2
TGCGCCAGCAGCCAAGATGGGGGAAGCGGGAGGGCCTCAGATACGCAGTATTTT | CASSQDGGSGRASDTQYF | TRBD2 | TRBJ2-3 | - | TRBV4-1
TGTGCCAGCAGCTTGTGGGGAGATCATCAGCCCCAGCATTTT | CASSLWGDHQPQHF | - | TRBJ1-5 | - | TRBV5-8
TGTGCCACCAGCTCCAAAAACACAGATACGCAGTATTTT | CATSSKNTDTQYF | - | TRBJ2-3 | - | TRBV15
TGCGCCAGCAGCTTTCTCAGGGACGCCTACGAGCAGTACTTC | CASSFLRDAYEQYF | - | TRBJ2-7 | - | TRBV5-1
TGTGCCAGCAGCTCAGGGGCCTCCCCGTTCGAGCAGTACTTC | CASSSGASPFEQYF | - | TRBJ2-7 | - | TRBV5-4
TGTGCCAGCAGCTCTAACTCCGGGGAGCTGTTTTTT | CASSSNSGELFF | - | TRBJ2-2 | - | TRBV11-2
TGTGCCACCCTACTAGAAGAGACCCAGTACTTC | CATLLEETQYF | - | TRBJ2-5 | - | TRBV6-6
TGTGCCAGCAGCTCGGGACTAGCGGGGGCTCCCAGCTCCTACGAGCAGTACTTC | CASSSGLAGAPSSYEQYF | TRBD2 | TRBJ2-7 | - | TRBV5-4
TGTGCCAGCAGCTGGGGGAGGAGGGGAGGCGAAAAACTGTTTTTT | CASSWGRRGGEKLFF | - | TRBJ1-4 | few | TRBV7-2
TGTGCCAGCAGTGAAGTTAAAAAAAGCTCTGGAAACACCATATATTTT | CASSEVKKSSGNTIYF | - | TRBJ1-3 | - | TRBV6-1
TGCGCCAGCAGCTCCGACTGGGGACTAGCGGGAGTGGTAGGAGAGACCCAGTACTTC | CASSSDWGLAGVVGETQYF | TRBD2 | TRBJ2-5 | - | TRBV5-1
TGTGCCTGGAGCCCAACAGGGAGAGACAGCAATCAGCCCCAGCATTTT | CAWSPTGRDSNQPQHF | - | TRBJ1-5 | few | TRBV30
TGTGCCACCCAAGGGGACAGGGCGACTCGGGCCCAGCATTTT | CATQGDRATRAQHF | TRBD1 | TRBJ1-5 | few | TRBV19